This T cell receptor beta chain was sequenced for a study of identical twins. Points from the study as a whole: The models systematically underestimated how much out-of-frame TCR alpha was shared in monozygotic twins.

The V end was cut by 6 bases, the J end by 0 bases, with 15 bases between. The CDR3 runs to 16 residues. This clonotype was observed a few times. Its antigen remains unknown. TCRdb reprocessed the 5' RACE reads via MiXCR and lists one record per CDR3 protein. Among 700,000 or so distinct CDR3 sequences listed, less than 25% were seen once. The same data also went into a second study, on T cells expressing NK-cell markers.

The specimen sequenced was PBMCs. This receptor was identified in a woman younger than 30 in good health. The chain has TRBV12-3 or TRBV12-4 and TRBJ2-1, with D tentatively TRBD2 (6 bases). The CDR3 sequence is CASRTRGAGSYNEQFF. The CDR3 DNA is TGTGCCAGCAGGACCCGAGGAGCGGGCTCCTACAATGAGCAGTTCTTC.